This T cell receptor beta chain was sequenced during a study of Tregs in tolerant kidney transplant recipients. Study-wide results and limits: Biological reproducibility was not directly addressed in this study. Tregs expanded with activated donor B cells seemed most donor-specific. Validation in larger populations is needed because few patients were studied.

Turning to this clone: Antigen: not known.

Method: immunoSEQ multiplex PCR; TCRdb's copy keeps in-frame clones and lacks some. The sample includes over 50,000 clones, around 83% of them seen just once. Germline CDR1 is MNHNS and CDR2 is SASEGT. With 5 bases removed from V and 4 bases from J, the gap between germline ends came to 12 bases. The CDR3 consists of 14 residues. CD4+CD25+CD127- Tregs, CD4+CD25- non-Tregs, CD4 and CD8 cells were sorted. Sample: CD4+ T cells from blood. V and J are TRBV6-1 and TRBJ1-3; D not resolved. The clonotype was recovered from a human donor in good health. The CDR3: CASSSSDGGNTIYF. The CDR3 DNA reads TGTGCCAGCAGTTCCTCGGACGGAGGAAACACCATATATTTT.